This passage covers 23 T cell receptor beta chains from one sample sequenced in a study of CD8+ T cells in alopecia areata. After isolation, RNA underwent reverse transcription to generate cDNA as the sequencing template. TCRdb's copy holds only in-frame clones and misses some; the assay was immunoSEQ multiplex PCR. Altogether 90,000 to 100,000 clones are present, approximately 66% being singletons, with the ten largest covering around 15%. The treatment here: oral pan-JAK inhibitor, 5-10 mg twice daily. The source material was CD8+ T cells sorted from blood, sampled at week 4, from a patient treated with tofacitinib. Every receptor here comes from a human donor with alopecia areata.

The CDR3 protein is CASSFGTVKYF. The CDR3 DNA sequence: TGTGCCAGCAGCTTTGGGACTGTAAAGTACTTC. V gene TRBV7-9 combines with J gene TRBJ2-7, with D perhaps matching TRBD2 (6 bases). Trimming cost V 3 bases and J 11 bases, with 11 bases left between them. Germline loops: CDR1 SEHNR, CDR2 FQNEAQ (reference sequence). The CDR3 totals 11 residues.

Regarding this clone: The junction differs from germline at one of its ends, possibly a read error. The chain carries TRBV2 and TRBJ2-1, with unresolved D. This CDR3 has 12 amino acids. Germline loops: CDR1 SNHLY, CDR2 FYNNEI. The CDR3 reads CASSDWVSEQFF. CDR3 nucleotides: TGCGCCAGCAGTGATTGGGTCTCAGAGCAGTTCTTC.

The rearrangement joins TRBV30 to TRBJ2-3, with a tentative D call TRBD2 (6 bases). CDR3 length: 13 residues. CDR1 and CDR2 (germline): GTSNPN, SVGIG (reference sequence). Trimming shortened V by 4 bases and J by 4 bases, and 12 bases separated the two germline ends. This CDR3 is CAWTEGLSDTQYF. The CDR3 DNA sequence: TGTGCCTGGACAGAGGGACTGTCAGATACGCAGTATTTT. Together with reference TRBV30 and TRBJ2-3, the CDR3 gives the full variable domain: SQTIHQWPATLVQPVGSPLSLECTVEGTSNPNLYWYRQAAGRGLQLLFYSVGIGQISSEVPQNLSASRPQDRQFILSSKKLLLSDSGFYLCAWTEGLSDTQYFGPGTRLTVL.

The V call is TRBV9, the J call TRBJ2-7, with 8 bases identical to TRBD1. Germline V gives CDR1 SGDLS, CDR2 YYNGEE. J lost 3 bases, V lost 0 bases, and 5 bases had no gene match. The CDR3 runs 15 residues. The CDR3 coding sequence is TGTGCCAGCAGCGTAGTGCCAGGGGGCCTCTACGAGCAGTACTTC. It codes for CASSVVPGGLYEQYF.

This clone was seen a few times. Here the CDR3 DNA reads TGTGCCATCAGGCCTAGCGGGGAGACCTACGAGCAGTACTTC. Translating it yields CAIRPSGETYEQYF. The genes are TRBV10-3 and TRBJ2-7; 9 bases align to TRBD2. There are 14 residues in the CDR3. Germline CDR1 is ENHRY and CDR2 is SYGVKD. J lost 2 bases, V lost 6 bases, and 5 bases had no gene match.

The DNA of the CDR3 is TGTGCCAGCAGCTTAACGTCGGGACCGTTCGGCTACACCTTC. Translating it yields CASSLTSGPFGYTF. The rearrangement links TRBV7-3 to TRBJ1-2; TRBD1 might be the D (5 bases). Germline values: CDR1 SGHTA, CDR2 FQGTGA. V lost 0 bases to trimming and J lost 8 bases, with 13 bases between them. CDR3 length: 14 residues. Drawing the rest from reference TRBV7-3 and TRBJ1-2, the complete variable domain is GAGVSQTPSNKVTEKGKYVELRCDPISGHTALYWYRQSLGQGPEFLIYFQGTGAADDSGLPNDRFFAVRPEGSVSTLKIQRTERGDSAVYLCASSLTSGPFGYTFGSGTRLTVV.

This chain uses TRBV5-1 with TRBJ1-1, with TRBD1 identical over 8 bases. Losses at the gene ends were 4 bases for V and 1 base for J; bases not matched to a gene: 6. The length of the CDR3 is 15 residues. Per germline, CDR1 SGHRS and CDR2 YFSETQ. CDR3 loop: CASSVSGTGNTEAFF. CDR3 nucleotides: TGCGCCAGCAGCGTATCCGGGACAGGGAACACTGAAGCTTTCTTT.

The V gene is TRBV15, the J gene TRBJ2-7; TRBD1 aligns across 7 bases. Germline loops: CDR1 LNHNV, CDR2 YYDKDF (reference sequence). V shed 7 bases and J 5 bases; nucleotides not matched to a gene: 11. The CDR3 sequence is 14 residues long. CDR3 loop: CATKGRGRIDEQYF. The CDR3 bases are TGTGCCACCAAAGGAAGGGGGCGGATCGACGAGCAGTACTTC. Full variable domain (missing parts from reference TRBV15 and TRBJ2-7): DAMVIQNPRYQVTQFGKPVTLSCSQTLNHNVMYWYQQKSSQAPKLLFHYYDKDFNNEADTPDNFQSRRPNTSFCFLDIRSPGLGDTAMYLCATKGRGRIDEQYFGPGTRLTVT.

The chain has TRBV7-9 and TRBJ2-1; D is undetermined. The CDR3 runs to 14 residues. The ends were cut back, 2 bases at V and 4 bases at J, with 9 bases in the middle. CDR1 and CDR2 from the germline V gene are SEHNR and FQNEAQ (reference sequence). CDR3 residues: CASSLSLGYNEQFF. CDR3 in DNA: TGTGCCAGCAGCTTAAGTCTGGGATACAATGAGCAGTTCTTC.

The chain carries TRBV5-1 and TRBJ2-1; 7 positions match TRBD2. Germline-derived CDR1 and CDR2 are SGHRS and YFSETQ. Trimming cost V 0 bases and J 12 bases; bases outside gene matches: 6. This CDR3 is built from 13 residues. CDR3: CASSLGLAVGQFF. CDR3 nucleotides: TGCGCCAGCAGCTTGGGGCTAGCGGTCGGGCAGTTCTTC.

The chain joins TRBV7-2 to TRBJ2-5; tentatively, D is TRBD1 (5 bases). The germline gives CDR1 SGHTA, CDR2 FQGNSA. This CDR3 region has 14 residues. Trimming pared 5 bases from V and 1 base from J, leaving 11 bases between. CDR3 bases: TGTGCCAGCAGCCTGTACAGGTTCCAAGAGACCCAGTACTTC. Translating it yields CASSLYRFQETQYF.

This chain joins TRBV6-1 and TRBJ2-7; D is undetermined. This CDR3 region has 16 residues. V shed 2 bases and J shed 0 bases, with 14 bases lying between them. The V gene's germline CDR1 is MNHNS and CDR2 SASEGT. DNA of the CDR3: TGTGCCAGCAGTGAACCGGGCGGATGGCCCTCCTACGAGCAGTACTTC. As protein: CASSEPGGWPSYEQYF.

A few counts support this clone. This rearrangement joins TRBV9 to TRBJ1-2; D unclear. V was cut by 6 bases and J by 4 bases, with 25 bases left in between. CDR3 length: 17 amino acids. Germline V gene sequence: CDR1 SGDLS, CDR2 YYNGEE. The CDR3 nucleotides read TGTGCCAGCACCGCATTACTTGGGGTAGAGCAAGGCTATGGCTACACCTTC. It translates to CASTALLGVEQGYGYTF.

The chain combines TRBV30 with TRBJ2-1, with 10 bases identical to TRBD2. With 2 bases clipped from V and 8 bases from J, the junction kept 6 bases outside the gene matches. The CDR3 is made up of 14 amino acids. Germline V lookup: CDR1 GTSNPN, CDR2 SVGIG (reference sequence). CDR3 residues: CAWSNLAGAYEQFF. The CDR3 nucleotides are TGTGCCTGGAGTAACCTAGCGGGAGCTTATGAGCAGTTCTTC.

This clone was seen only a few times. Its ends do not fully match the called genes, so a read error is possible. The chain carries TRBV29-1 and TRBJ2-7, with D maybe TRBD1 (5 bases). The CDR3 length is 13 residues. CDR1 and CDR2 (germline): SQVTM, ANQGSEA. The CDR3 region is CSVEGGHGLELNF. The CDR3 bases are TGCAGCGTTGAAGGTGGACACGGGTTGGAGCTTAACTTC.

V is TRBV28 and J is TRBJ2-6; D may be TRBD1 (5 bases). The CDR3 totals 16 residues. CDR1 is MDHEN and CDR2 is SYDVKM in the germline V gene. The V end lost 6 bases, the J end lost 0 bases, and 12 bases lay between the germline ends. CDR3 residues: CASSRVYLSGANVLTF. CDR3 DNA sequence: TGTGCCAGCAGCAGGGTATACCTCTCTGGGGCCAACGTCCTGACTTTC.

The chain uses TRBV9 and TRBJ2-2, with 9 bases aligning to TRBD2. The germline V gene encodes CDR1 SGDLS and CDR2 YYNGEE. The CDR3 loop spans 16 amino acids. V shed 0 bases and J 5 bases; nucleotides not matched to a gene: 5. The CDR3 sequence is CASSVGNSGRTGELFF. CDR3 nucleotide sequence: TGTGCCAGCAGCGTAGGTAATAGCGGGAGAACCGGGGAGCTGTTTTTT.

This clone was counted only a few times. Other nucleotide sequences in the sample specify the same CDR3. J is TRBJ2-7 and V is TRBV7-2; D not resolved. The CDR3 has 11 residues. Germline values: CDR1 SGHTA, CDR2 FQGNSA. The ends were cut back, 6 bases at V and 3 bases at J, with 6 bases in the middle. The chain's CDR3 is CASSPSYEQYF. The CDR3 DNA sequence: TGTGCCAGCAGTCCCAGCTACGAGCAGTACTTC.

This clone was detected a few times. The CDR3 nucleotides are TGTGCCAGCAGCTTCGCGGGGGGCAATGAGCAGTTCTTC. Encoded protein: CASSFAGGNEQFF. The chain couples TRBV5-4 to TRBJ2-1, with 8 nucleotides matching TRBD2. CDR3 length: 13 residues. The germline gives CDR1 SGHNT, CDR2 YYREEE (reference sequence). Unmatched junction bases numbered 1, after V lost 2 bases and J lost 6 bases.

The chain employs TRBV15 and TRBJ2-6; D gene unclear. Germline V gene lookup returns CDR1 LNHNV and CDR2 YYDKDF (reference sequence). Deletions cut 2 bases from V and 0 bases from J, with 5 bases between. The CDR3 length is 15 residues. The CDR3 loop reads CATSRRDSGANVLTF. Here the CDR3 DNA reads TGTGCCACCAGCAGAAGGGACTCTGGGGCCAACGTCCTGACTTTC.

The DNA for the CDR3 is TGTGCCAGCAGTGAACTAGCGAGCCTAGCCAAAAACATTCAGTACTTC. Residues: CASSELASLAKNIQYF. The chain recombines TRBV2 with TRBJ2-4; maybe TRBD2 (6 bases). Germline V gene lookup returns CDR1 SNHLY and CDR2 FYNNEI. V was shortened by 2 bases and J by 0 bases, with 11 bases between the two germline ends. The CDR3 length is 16 residues.

Regarding this clone: The same CDR3 arises from other DNA sequences in this sample as well. The genes are TRBV27 and TRBJ2-7, with D perhaps matching TRBD1 (5 bases). V was clipped by 6 bases and J by 1 base, with 7 bases between them. Germline V lookup: CDR1 MNHEY, CDR2 SMNVEV (reference sequence). The CDR3 has 12 amino acids. CDR3 sequence (DNA): TGTGCCAGCAGGCAGGGATCCTACGAGCAGTACTTC. Translated: CASRQGSYEQYF.

This CDR3 reads CASSLSPVYGYTF. CDR3 nucleotides: TGTGCCAGCAGTTTATCCCCCGTCTATGGCTACACCTTC. This chain uses TRBV28 with TRBJ1-2, with D hard to call. In germline, CDR1 is MDHEN, CDR2 SYDVKM. This CDR3 contains 13 residues. Trimming took 1 base from V and 4 from J, leaving 7 bases between them.